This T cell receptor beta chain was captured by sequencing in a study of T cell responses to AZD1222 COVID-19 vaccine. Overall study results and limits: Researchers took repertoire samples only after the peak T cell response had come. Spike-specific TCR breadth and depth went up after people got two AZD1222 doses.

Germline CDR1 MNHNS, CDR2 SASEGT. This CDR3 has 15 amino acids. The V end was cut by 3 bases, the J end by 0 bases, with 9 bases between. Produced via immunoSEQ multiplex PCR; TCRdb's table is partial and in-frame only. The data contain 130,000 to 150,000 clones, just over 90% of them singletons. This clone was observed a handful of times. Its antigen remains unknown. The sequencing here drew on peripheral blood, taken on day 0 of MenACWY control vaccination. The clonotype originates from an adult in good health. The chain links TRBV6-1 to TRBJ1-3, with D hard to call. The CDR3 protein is CASSDLGISGNTIYF. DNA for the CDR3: TGTGCCAGCAGTGATCTGGGGATCTCTGGAAACACCATATATTTT.